The 31 T cell receptor beta chains in this list originate from one sample, sequenced in a study of a mutant IDH1 vaccine in newly diagnosed glioma. Antigen specificity for these receptors is unknown. Time point denoted: week 11, during vaccination. Doses comprised 300 ug of mutant IDH1 20-mer peptide each, plus topical imiquimod. Here immunoSEQ multiplex PCR was the method, and the copy in TCRdb shows in-frame clones only, minus some. Of 120,000 or so clones listed, around 80% are singletons. The input for sequencing was PBMCs, taken from a glioma patient whose treatment included an IDH1 peptide vaccine. These receptor sequences come from a middle-aged man with glioma.

This clone came up a few times. The CDR3 DNA is TGTGCCAGCAGTGAAGCGCATTACAGCACAATTAGCAATCAGCCCCAGCATTTT. Translating gives CASSEAHYSTISNQPQHF. The chain uses TRBV6-1 and TRBJ1-5; no clear D gene. This CDR3 region has 18 residues. Germline values: CDR1 MNHNS, CDR2 SASEGT. Trimming removed 0 bases from V and 0 bases from J, with 15 bases in between.

The chain carries TRBV27 and TRBJ1-4; the match to TRBD1 covers 10 bases. CDR3 size: 18 residues. Per germline, CDR1 MNHEY and CDR2 SMNVEV (reference sequence). V lost 9 bases and J lost 0; bases outside the gene matches: 13. The CDR3 nucleotides are TGTGCCAGTCCTAGTCCCCGGGACAGGGGACCAACTAATGAAAAACTGTTTTTT. It encodes CASPSPRDRGPTNEKLFF.

The chain couples TRBV5-4 to TRBJ1-2, with 7 bases identical to TRBD1. The V gene's germline CDR1 is SGHNT and CDR2 YYREEE (reference sequence). This CDR3 has 15 amino acids. V lost 0 bases and J lost 5; bases outside the gene matches: 7. The CDR3 sequence is CASSLARGERYGYTF. As DNA, the CDR3 is TGTGCCAGCAGCTTGGCCAGGGGGGAGAGGTATGGCTACACCTTC. The variable domain in full, completed from reference TRBV5-4 and TRBJ1-2, reads ETGVTQSPTHLIKTRGQQVTLRCSSQSGHNTVSWYQQALGQGPQFIFQYYREEENGRGNFPPRFSGLQFPNYSSELNVNALELDDSALYLCASSLARGERYGYTFGSGTRLTVV.

This chain uses TRBV19 with TRBJ1-5, with unresolved D. Germline CDR1 LNHDA, CDR2 SQIVND (reference sequence). This CDR3 has 16 residues. The V end was cut by 3 bases, the J end by 4 bases, with 16 bases between. The CDR3 region is CASSIPRGSGNQPQHF. CDR3 nucleotide sequence: TGTGCCAGTAGTATCCCCAGAGGTTCCGGGAATCAGCCCCAGCATTTT.

The chain is built from TRBV11-2 and TRBJ1-2; D ambiguous. The CDR3 is 12 residues long. Trimming stripped 1 base from V and 8 bases from J, with 8 bases between. Germline-derived CDR1 and CDR2 are SGHAT and FQNNGV. The chain's CDR3 is CASSLGGYGYTF. CDR3 DNA: TGTGCCAGCAGCTTAGGAGGATACGGCTACACCTTC.

The rearrangement links TRBV4-3 to TRBJ2-7; D perhaps matches TRBD1 (6 bases). CDR1 is LGHNA and CDR2 is YSLEER in the germline V gene. The germline V and J ends were trimmed by 0 bases and 5 bases, with 14 bases remaining between them. The CDR3 is 15 residues long. The CDR3 spells CASSQDVPGQNEQYF. The CDR3 bases are TGCGCCAGCAGCCAAGACGTTCCTGGACAGAACGAGCAGTACTTC.

The V gene is TRBV7-9, the J gene TRBJ2-1; D is ambiguous. The CDR3 is made up of 11 amino acids. With 6 bases removed from V and 8 bases from J, the gap between germline ends came to 8 bases. CDR1 is SEHNR and CDR2 is FQNEAQ in the germline V gene (reference sequence). The CDR3 DNA follows: TGTGCCAGCAGTTACATCGATGAGCAGTTCTTC. Translating gives CASSYIDEQFF.

The chain couples TRBV7-9 to TRBJ2-7; TRBD2 aligns across 7 bases. The CDR3 covers 13 residues. V lost 5 bases to trimming and J lost 2 bases; unmatched junction nucleotides: 3. The germline V gene encodes CDR1 SEHNR and CDR2 FQNEAQ (reference sequence). The CDR3, as DNA: TGTGCCAGCAGCGGCACTAGCGCCTACGAGCAGTACTTC. It specifies CASSGTSAYEQYF. The whole variable domain, filled in from reference TRBV7-9 and TRBJ2-7, reads DTGVSQNPRHKITKRGQNVTFRCDPISEHNRLYWYRQTLGQGPEFLTYFQNEAQLEKSRLLSDRFSAERPKGSFSTLEIQRTEQGDSAMYLCASSGTSAYEQYFGPGTRLTVT.

The V call is TRBV7-3, the J call TRBJ2-3; 8 bases fit TRBD2. The junction had 7 bases not matched to a gene; V was cut back by 5 bases and J by 0 bases. This CDR3 comprises 16 residues. Germline V gives CDR1 SGHTA, CDR2 FQGTGA. Here the CDR3 reads CASSPGGTRSTDTQYF. The CDR3 region has the DNA TGTGCCAGCAGCCCTGGGGGGACTAGAAGCACAGATACGCAGTATTTT.

In its sample, this clone was seen once. The genes are TRBV5-1 and TRBJ2-1, with 10 bases fitting TRBD1. The CDR3 runs to 11 residues. Germline V gives CDR1 SGHRS, CDR2 YFSETQ. J was trimmed by 15 bases and V by 7 bases; bases with no gene match: 7. The CDR3 sequence is CASQLGQGWFF. The CDR3 coding sequence is TGCGCCAGCCAACTGGGACAGGGGTGGTTCTTC.

The rearrangement links TRBV6-5 to TRBJ1-6; D is perhaps TRBD1 (5 bases). Germline V lookup: CDR1 MNHEY, CDR2 SVGAGI. Trimming removed 2 bases from V and 10 bases from J, with 18 bases in between. CDR3 length: 16 amino acids. The CDR3 nucleotides are TGTGCCAGCAGTTACAGCCGCAGGGCCTCAGGGTCACCCCTCCACTTT. It specifies CASSYSRRASGSPLHF.

The genes are TRBV19 and TRBJ2-1; 7 nucleotides line up with TRBD2. The germline gives CDR1 LNHDA, CDR2 SQIVND (reference sequence). The CDR3 extends over 14 amino acids. V lost 7 bases and J lost 6; bases outside the gene matches: 9. CDR3 protein: CASIGLVFPNEQFF. Written as DNA, the CDR3 is TGTGCCAGTATAGGACTAGTGTTTCCCAATGAGCAGTTCTTC.

With respect to this clone: At one boundary the junction diverges from the germline segment, which might be a read error. The rearrangement uses TRBV7-2 and TRBJ1-4; the D is unclear. CDR1 and CDR2 from the germline V gene are SGHTA and FQGNSA. The CDR3 has 12 residues. The CDR3 here is CASSPTAEELFF. The CDR3 nucleotides read TGTGCCAGCAGCCCAACCGCTGAAGAACTGTTTTTT.

The table lists this clone with a count of one. This chain uses TRBV5-6 with TRBJ2-6, with D uncertain. CDR3 length equals 17 residues. Looked up from germline, CDR1 is SGHDT and CDR2 is YYEEEE. V dropped 1 base and J dropped 0 bases, with 11 bases sitting between them. This CDR3 is CASSLTRRSSGANVLTF. DNA of the CDR3: TGTGCCAGCAGCTTGACACGCCGATCCTCTGGGGCCAACGTCCTGACTTTC.

The rearrangement joins TRBV9 to TRBJ2-7, with no clear D. CDR1 SGDLS and CDR2 YYNGEE come from the germline V gene. This CDR3 region has 13 residues. V dropped 4 bases and J dropped 7 bases, with 15 bases sitting between them. In DNA, the CDR3 is TGTGCCAGCAGCCTCGGAGTTTACGAGGAGCAGTACTTC. Its translation is CASSLGVYEEQYF.

This clone was seen only a few times. The chain combines TRBV28 with TRBJ1-6; the match to TRBD1 covers 7 bases. CDR3 size: 15 residues. Per the germline V gene, CDR1 is MDHEN and CDR2 is SYDVKM. Germline trimming cut 3 bases from V and 10 bases from J; bases unmatched to any gene: 9. The CDR3 here is CASSLPQTGTSPLHF. The CDR3 nucleotides are TGTGCCAGCAGTTTGCCCCAGACAGGGACGTCACCCCTCCACTTT.

The V gene is TRBV5-1, the J gene TRBJ1-1; 9 positions match TRBD1. V lost 0 bases to trimming and J lost 3 bases; unmatched junction nucleotides: 9. Germline V lookup: CDR1 SGHRS, CDR2 YFSETQ. The CDR3 sequence is 17 residues long. The CDR3 loop reads CASSLVGRQGGDTEAFF. The CDR3 DNA reads as TGCGCCAGCAGCTTGGTGGGGCGACAGGGGGGAGACACTGAAGCTTTCTTT.

The chain joins TRBV4-1 to TRBJ1-5; TRBD1 matches 9 bases. Germline V gene data show CDR1 as MGHRA and CDR2 as YSYEKL. The ends lost 5 bases at V and 11 bases at J; junction bases unmatched: 13. This CDR3 has 15 residues. CDR3 amino acids: CASSDQTGGLSAQHF. Written as DNA, the CDR3 is TGCGCCAGCAGCGACCAGACAGGGGGGTTATCGGCCCAGCATTTT.

V gene TRBV7-8 combines with J gene TRBJ1-5; D is undetermined. The CDR3 totals 14 residues. The V end lost 4 bases, the J end lost 9 bases, and 16 bases lay between the germline ends. The V gene's germline CDR1 is SGHVS and CDR2 FQNEAQ. The CDR3 protein is CASSSSDSSGPQHF. CDR3 sequence (DNA): TGTGCCAGCAGCTCCTCGGACTCCTCGGGGCCCCAGCATTTT. Looking up the rest from reference TRBV7-8 and TRBJ1-5 gives the full variable domain: GAGVSQSPRYKVAKRGQDVALRCDPISGHVSLFWYQQALGQGPEFLTYFQNEAQLDKSGLPSDRFFAERPEGSVSTLKIQRTQQEDSAVYLCASSSSDSSGPQHFGDGTRLSIL.

With respect to this clone: Different DNA sequences within this sample yield the same CDR3. The rearrangement joins TRBV10-2 to TRBJ2-7; D is unclear. This CDR3 has 11 residues. Trimming cost V 4 bases and J 4 bases, with 5 bases left between them. Germline lookup yields CDR1 WSHSY and CDR2 SAAADI. CDR3 DNA: TGCGCCAGCAGTGTAGCATACGAGCAGTACTTC. As protein: CASSVAYEQYF.

V gene TRBV19 combines with J gene TRBJ1-1; 7 bases match TRBD1. The germline V gene encodes CDR1 LNHDA and CDR2 SQIVND (reference sequence). The CDR3 is 14 amino acids. V lost 5 bases, J lost 5 bases, and 8 bases stayed unmatched. CDR3 in DNA: TGTGCCAGTAGTCGGCTAAGGGGGCGAACTGAAGCTTTCTTT. The encoded protein is CASSRLRGRTEAFF.

The chain links TRBV7-9 to TRBJ2-5, with TRBD1 matching 8 bases. From germline, CDR1 is SEHNR and CDR2 FQNEAQ (reference sequence). The CDR3 length is 15 residues. The J segment lost 5 bases and the V segment lost 4 bases, leaving 9 bases of the junction unmatched. This chain's CDR3 is CASSWGTGQVETQYF. DNA of the CDR3: TGTGCCAGCAGCTGGGGAACGGGACAGGTTGAGACCCAGTACTTC.

The chain combines TRBV6-5 with TRBJ2-3, with 13 bases fitting TRBD2. With 5 bases clipped from V and 9 bases from J, the junction kept 8 bases outside the gene matches. The CDR3 is 15 amino acids. CDR1 MNHEY and CDR2 SVGAGI come from the germline V gene. CDR3: CASSRTSGGPQTQYF. CDR3 coding DNA: TGTGCCAGCAGTAGGACTAGCGGGGGACCTCAGACGCAGTATTTT.

V is TRBV4-2 and J is TRBJ2-7; 15 bases agree with TRBD2. Per germline, CDR1 LGHNA and CDR2 YNFKEQ. This CDR3 has 16 residues. The trim removed 3 bases at V and 2 bases at J, leaving 2 bases unmatched. The chain's CDR3 is CASSQGLAGGTYEQYF. The CDR3 nucleotides are TGTGCCAGCAGCCAGGGACTAGCGGGGGGTACCTACGAGCAGTACTTC.

The J gene is TRBJ1-4, the V gene TRBV7-9; TRBD1 aligns across 7 bases. CDR3 length equals 16 residues. The V segment lost 1 base and the J segment 7 bases; nucleotides outside the gene matches: 9. Germline CDR1 and CDR2: SEHNR and FQNEAQ (reference sequence). The CDR3 region has the DNA TGTGCCAGCAGCTTAGGTTCCGGACAGGCGGGTGAAAAACTGTTTTTT. Protein: CASSLGSGQAGEKLFF.

This sequence joins TRBV11-2 and TRBJ2-7; D tentatively fits TRBD1 or TRBD2 (5 bases each). Germline CDR1 reads SGHAT; CDR2 reads FQNNGV. This CDR3 region has 12 residues. Trimming removed 11 bases at V and 5 bases at J, with 16 bases between. Here the CDR3 DNA reads TGTGCCCCGTGGTCTGAGGGGAACGAGCAGTACTTC. Encoded protein: CAPWSEGNEQYF.

V gene TRBV19 combines with J gene TRBJ1-3; TRBD1 aligns across 8 bases. Looked up from germline, CDR1 is LNHDA and CDR2 is SQIVND (reference sequence). This CDR3 spans 15 amino acids. Unmatched junction bases numbered 4, after V lost 6 bases and J lost 0 bases. The CDR3 region is CASRLDRGSGNTIYF. In nucleotides, the CDR3 is TGTGCCAGTAGACTCGACAGGGGCTCTGGAAACACCATATATTTT.

The chain joins TRBV5-1 to TRBJ1-6; a weak D match, TRBD1 (5 bases). Between the trimmed V and J ends, which lost 4 bases and 7 bases, there was a span of 15 bases. This CDR3 comprises 15 residues. Germline lookup yields CDR1 SGHRS and CDR2 YFSETQ. This CDR3 is CASSPQGRKNSPLHF. As DNA, the CDR3 is TGCGCCAGCAGCCCCCAGGGACGGAAGAATTCACCCCTCCACTTT.

This sequence joins TRBV30 and TRBJ1-4; D is undetermined. Germline CDR1 GTSNPN, CDR2 SVGIG (reference sequence). V lost 0 bases to trimming and J lost 3 bases, with 11 bases between them. The CDR3 covers 15 residues. In DNA form, the CDR3 reads TGTGCCTGGAGTGTAGGTGGTACGGCTAATGAAAAACTGTTTTTT. The encoded protein is CAWSVGGTANEKLFF.

Comment on this clone: Other DNA sequences in this sample translate to the same CDR3. The chain recombines TRBV4-2 with TRBJ1-2; maybe TRBD1 (6 bases). CDR1 and CDR2 from the germline V gene are LGHNA and YNFKEQ. There are 13 residues in the CDR3. V lost 2 bases, J lost 7 bases, and 11 bases lay in between. Written as DNA, the CDR3 is TGTGCCAGCAGCCAAACAGGGCCCGGTGGCTACACCTTC. Its translation is CASSQTGPGGYTF.

In this sample, this clone turned up once. The rearrangement joins TRBV4-3 to TRBJ1-3; D not resolved. The CDR3 is 15 residues long. Germline V gene data show CDR1 as LGHNA and CDR2 as YSLEER. V shed 3 bases and J shed 1 base, with 10 bases lying between them. CDR3 DNA: TGCGCCAGCAGCCAGGATTCGGGGTCTGGAAACACCATATATTTT. Translation gives CASSQDSGSGNTIYF.